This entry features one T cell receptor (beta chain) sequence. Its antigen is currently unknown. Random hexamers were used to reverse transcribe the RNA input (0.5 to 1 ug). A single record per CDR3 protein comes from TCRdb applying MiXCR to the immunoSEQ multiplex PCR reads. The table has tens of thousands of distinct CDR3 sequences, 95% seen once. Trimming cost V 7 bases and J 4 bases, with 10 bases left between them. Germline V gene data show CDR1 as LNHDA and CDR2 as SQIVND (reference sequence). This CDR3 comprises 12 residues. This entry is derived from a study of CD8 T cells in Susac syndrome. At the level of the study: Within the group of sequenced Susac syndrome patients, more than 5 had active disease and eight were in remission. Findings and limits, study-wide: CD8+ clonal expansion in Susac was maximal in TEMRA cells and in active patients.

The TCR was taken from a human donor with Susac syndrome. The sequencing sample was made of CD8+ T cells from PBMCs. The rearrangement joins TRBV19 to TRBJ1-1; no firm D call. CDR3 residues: CASMQEGTEAFF. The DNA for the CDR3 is TGTGCCAGTATGCAGGAGGGCACTGAAGCTTTCTTT.